These 2 T cell receptor beta chains came from one sample sequenced in a study of blood T cell repertoires in COVID-19. Assay: immunoSEQ multiplex PCR; the TCRdb copy retains only in-frame clones and omits some. The data show about 100,000 clones, about nine tenths seen once. The sample comprised peripheral blood. The receptors derive from a man aged 50 to 59 with active COVID-19.

This rearrangement joins TRBV5-1 to TRBJ2-7; TRBD2 might be the D (7 bases). V was cut by 4 bases and J by 8 bases, with 28 bases left in between. CDR1 and CDR2 from the germline V gene are SGHRS and YFSETQ. The CDR3 is made up of 17 amino acids. The chain's CDR3 is CASSPRGAGALPTKQYF. CDR3 coding DNA: TGCGCCAGCAGCCCCCGGGGGGCGGGGGCCCTTCCTACGAAGCAGTACTTC.

This chain links TRBV19 with TRBJ1-1; D might be TRBD1 (6 bases). Germline V lookup: CDR1 LNHDA, CDR2 SQIVND (reference sequence). This CDR3 is 12 amino acids long. V was cut by 2 bases and J by 7 bases, with 8 bases left in between. The CDR3, as DNA: TGTGCCAGTAGTATACTACAGGGTGAAGCTTTCTTT. It translates to CASSILQGEAFF.